These 4 T cell receptor beta chains were all obtained from the same sample, sequenced in a study of T-cell memory formation after mild COVID-19. TCRdb re-called the 5' RACE reads with MiXCR, one entry per CDR3 protein. This sample has fewer than 30,000 distinct CDR3 sequences, with approximately 12% found just once. Sequenced material: PBMCs or a T cell subset sorted from them (not recorded which). Receptors were obtained from an adult woman who had mild COVID-19 (a few samples of this study predate the infection). Cell type and time point are not known.

Within the sample, this clonotype is medium-sized. V and J are TRBV7-9 and TRBJ2-7; tentatively, D is TRBD1 (5 bases). The CDR3 covers 14 residues. Trimming cost V 1 base and J 4 bases, with 11 bases left between them. The germline V gene has CDR1 SEHNR and CDR2 FQNEAQ (reference sequence). The CDR3 protein is CASSLGPGRYEQYF. CDR3 DNA: TGTGCCAGCAGCTTAGGCCCAGGGCGTTACGAGCAGTACTTC.

This clonotype came up many times. The rearrangement uses TRBV20-1 and TRBJ1-5; weak D call: TRBD1 (6 bases). V lost 6 bases and J lost 5, with 14 bases in between. Germline values: CDR1 DFQATT, CDR2 SNEGSKA (reference sequence). There are 13 residues in the CDR3. In DNA form, the CDR3 reads TGCAGTGCGATCGGGGGCTTCCATCAGCCCCAGCATTTT. Amino acid sequence: CSAIGGFHQPQHF.

This clonotype has a count of ten or more. The rearrangement uses TRBV29-1 and TRBJ2-7; TRBD2 matches at 7 bases. Trimming at V came to 3 bases and at J to 7 bases, leaving 9 bases not matched to a gene. The CDR3 covers 13 residues. CDR1 and CDR2 (germline): SQVTM, ANQGSEA. CDR3 bases: TGCAGCGTTGACCCGGGAGGAGTCGAAGAGCAGTACTTC. Protein: CSVDPGGVEEQYF.

This clonotype was recorded at least ten times. V gene TRBV7-2 combines with J gene TRBJ1-2; no definite D call. The CDR3 runs to 15 residues. V was shortened by 5 bases and J by 0 bases, with 13 bases between the two germline ends. Germline CDR1 reads SGHTA; CDR2 reads FQGNSA. The CDR3 sequence: CASSPYIETNYGYTF. The CDR3, as DNA: TGTGCCAGCAGCCCGTATATAGAAACTAACTATGGCTACACCTTC.